This TCR beta chain was observed in a study of naive and memory T cell subsets (dated by TCRdb to between 2016 and 2019). As for the study more broadly: Sorted naive and memory T cell subsets from peripheral blood were analyzed in the study using a UMI-based, open-source pipeline for TCR alpha and beta sequencing. Complete agreement was observed between the functional CMV T cell responses and the IgG serology results. RNA was DNase-treated and reverse transcribed with TCR constant-region primers, mostly using SuperScript III.

The method was UMI-ligation and nested PCR. An equimolar mix of two oligonucleotides covering both TRBC1 and TRBC2 was used as the beta constant-region primer. A single-stranded oligonucleotide containing the SP2 primer and a 12-nucleotide UMI was joined to the 3' end of the cDNA by T4 RNA ligase 1. Four rounds of PCR were used to amplify ligated cDNA, with nested alpha and beta constant-region primers being used together with the SP2 primer. The ligation reaction was kept at 16 degrees C for about 19-24 hours. To avoid over-amplification, PCR2 was usually performed as a SYBR Green qPCR and halted once a predetermined threshold was reached. Apart from the first purification, every purification step used Agencourt AMPure XP magnetic beads. Library quantification was done by Qubit, followed by a TapeStation check on which the main peak was expected at around 650 bp. The pooled libraries were sequenced on an Illumina MiSeq using v2 2x251 paired-end kits, which usually yielded roughly 0.95-2.2 million reads per sample. Each sample's library went into the pool at roughly 4 nM, and roughly 5-7.5% PhiX was added to help with cluster recognition. The authors processed their data as follows. Decombinator assigned V and J genes to Demultiplexor-processed FASTQ reads by tag matching, allowing a single base-pair mismatch. UMIs were used by Collapsinator to correct both sequencing errors and frequency errors arising from PCR heterogeneity. TCRs were translated and CDR3s were extracted from the conserved cysteine to the FGXG phenylalanine by CDR3Translator, with non-productive sequences being flagged. Gini, Shannon entropy and inverse Simpson indices were calculated on repertoires that had been subsampled to equal numbers of UMI-defined TCRs. Within the linear range, a power law was fitted to clonotype abundance distributions using maximum likelihood. When run on a single naive CD8 sample, MIGEC and the pipeline yielded similar UMI counts, similar unique TCR numbers and similar clonal distributions. Repertoires were searched for about 7,300 CMV-associated CDR3 sequences compiled from VDJdb and a published dataset. TCRdb reprocessing: public reads trimmed at Q25 with fastp, clones called with MiXCR, in-frame beta chains kept. Rows with a matching CDR3 protein are joined into one entry that keeps the most common DNA and genes. These V and J calls derive from TCRdb rather than the authors' analysis. Here the sample has roughly 91,000 distinct CDR3 sequences; under 15% occur a single time. The top ten constitute roughly 0.84% of the sample.

The junction carries 15 bases between V and J, which are trimmed by 0 bases and 5 bases respectively. The CDR3 contains 15 residues, cysteine and phenylalanine counted. The read is trimmed to its CDR3 DNA, 45 bases read in frame from base 1. CDR1 and CDR2, per the germline V gene (reference sequence), are DFQATT and SNEGSKA. The paper as a whole reports these results and caveats: No ground truth was available to validate the repertoire findings for the naive and memory subsets. The abundance of TCRs followed a power law with an exponent that differed between naive and memory subsets yet stayed consistent across the three individuals. RNA-based TCR counts may be influenced by expression changes linked to T cell activation and differentiation. After error correction, over 90% of naive TCR sequences appeared only once, giving much steeper abundance distributions than memory subsets. A clonotype was defined as a single alpha or beta chain sequence rather than as a paired alpha/beta receptor. In both CD4 and CD8 cells, the Gini index increased while Shannon and inverse Simpson diversity decreased from naive through CM, EM and EMRA.

This clonotype was seen only a few times. Its cognate antigen has yet to be identified. Base qualities are not recorded, but no much larger clone differs from it by a single base. From the second PCR step on, the TCR alpha and beta chain libraries were amplified in separate reactions. Donor CMV status was determined by IFNgamma production from CD4+ T cells after overnight stimulation of fresh PBMCs with CMV viral lysate. Using Miltenyi beads, CD4 T cells were first positively selected, and CD8 T cells were then positively selected from the CD4-negative fraction. Cells stained for CD3, CD4, CD8, CD45RA, CD27 and a live/dead dye were sorted on a BD Aria II into four subsets by CD45RA and CD27. Blood was obtained from three healthy volunteers, and the blood from each volunteer was fractionated into CD4 and CD8 T cells and subsequently into four differentiation subsets. About 130 ml of peripheral blood was collected from each donor, and PBMC were isolated from the blood using Ficoll-Paque PLUS density-gradient centrifugation. After sorting, cells were lysed in RLT buffer, RNA was extracted using a Qiagen RNeasy kit, and the extracted RNA was stored at -80 degrees C.

The chain was built from TRBV20-1 and TRBJ2-3; the D gene is perhaps TRBD1, from 6 matching bases. Sequencing was performed on central memory CD4+ T cells from blood. Sample cell subset or site, as interpreted from the label and publication: central memory, CD45RA- CD27+. This clonotype originated in a human donor in good health. CDR3 loop: CSARDPVGAGDTQYF. The sequenced DNA: TGCAGTGCTAGAGACCCGGTGGGGGCGGGAGATACGCAGTATTTT.